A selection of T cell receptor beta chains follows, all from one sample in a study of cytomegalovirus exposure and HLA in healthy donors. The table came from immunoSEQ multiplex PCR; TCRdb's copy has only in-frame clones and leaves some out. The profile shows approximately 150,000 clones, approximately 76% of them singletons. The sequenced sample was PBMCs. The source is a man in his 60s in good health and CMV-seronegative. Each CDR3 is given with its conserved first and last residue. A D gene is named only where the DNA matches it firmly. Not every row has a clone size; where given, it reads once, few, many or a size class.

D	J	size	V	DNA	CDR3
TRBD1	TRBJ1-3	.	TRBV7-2	TGTGCCAGCAGCATCCACAGGGGGCCTGGAAACACCATATATTTT	CASSIHRGPGNTIYF
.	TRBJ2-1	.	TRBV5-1	TGCGCCAGCAGCTTGCAACAGTCCTACAATGAGCAGTTCTTC	CASSLQQSYNEQFF
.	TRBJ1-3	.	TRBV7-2	TGTGCCAGCACCCCTGGAGGTAGCTCTGGAAACACCATATATTTT	CASTPGGSSGNTIYF
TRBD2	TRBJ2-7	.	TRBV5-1	TGCGCCAGCAGCACCGGACTAGCGGGAGAGTACGAGCAGTACTTC	CASSTGLAGEYEQYF
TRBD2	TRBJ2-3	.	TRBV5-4	TGTGCCAGCAGCCCTTGGGCTAGCGGGGCAGATACGCAGTATTTT	CASSPWASGADTQYF
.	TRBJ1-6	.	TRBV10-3	TGTGCCATCAGTGGGGACAAAGGTTCACCCCTCCACTTT	CAISGDKGSPLHF
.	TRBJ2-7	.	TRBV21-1	TGTGCCAGCGCCGGGACAGCCTCCTACGAGCAGTACTTC	CASAGTASYEQYF
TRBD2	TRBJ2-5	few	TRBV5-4	TGTGCCAGCAGCTTCCGACTAGCGGGGGACTTGGAGACCCAGTACTTC	CASSFRLAGDLETQYF
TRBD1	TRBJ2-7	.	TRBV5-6	TGTGCCAGCAGCTTTACGGGACAGGTATCCTACGAGCAGTACTTC	CASSFTGQVSYEQYF
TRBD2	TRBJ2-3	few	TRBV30	TGTGCCTGGGCACCGGGAGGTGCAGATACGCAGTATTTT	CAWAPGGADTQYF
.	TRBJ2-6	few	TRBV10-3	TGTGCCATCAGTGCGGGGGGCCGCTCTGGGGCCAACGTCCTGACTTTC	CAISAGGRSGANVLTF
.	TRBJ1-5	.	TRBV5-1	TGCGCCAGCAGCGTCAGGGGAGGCAATCAGCCCCAGCATTTT	CASSVRGGNQPQHF
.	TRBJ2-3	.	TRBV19	TGTGCCAGTACCTCGGCGGGGGCAGGAACAGATACGCAGTATTTT	CASTSAGAGTDTQYF
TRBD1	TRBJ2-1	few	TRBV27	TGTGCCAGCAGCCTACAGGGGAGCACACATGAGCAGTTCTTC	CASSLQGSTHEQFF
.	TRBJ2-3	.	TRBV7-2	TGTGCCAGCAGCTTAGTGGCTAGTCGAGATACGCAGTATTTT	CASSLVASRDTQYF
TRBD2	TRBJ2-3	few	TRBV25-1	TGTGCCAGCAGTGATGAGCGGGGGGGCACAGATACGCAGTATTTT	CASSDERGGTDTQYF
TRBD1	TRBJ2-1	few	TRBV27	TGTGCCAGCAGTCAACACTCCACCGGACAGGGGAACAATGAGCAGTTCTTC	CASSQHSTGQGNNEQFF
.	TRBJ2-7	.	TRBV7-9	TGTGCCAGCAGCTTATATGGCAGTCCCAACGAGCAGTACTTC	CASSLYGSPNEQYF
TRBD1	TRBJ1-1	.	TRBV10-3	TGTGCCATCAGCCCCTTAGGGACAGGGGAGCGGGACACTGAAGCTTTCTTT	CAISPLGTGERDTEAFF
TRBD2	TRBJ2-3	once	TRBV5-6	TGTGCCAGCAGCTTGGCCGGGGGGGGCCAGACAGATACGCAGTATTTT	CASSLAGGGQTDTQYF
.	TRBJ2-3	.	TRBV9	TGTGCCAGCAGCGTAGGACTAGTATTCACAGATACGCAGTATTTT	CASSVGLVFTDTQYF
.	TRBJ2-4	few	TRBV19	TGTGCCAGTAGTATAAGTGGCGGCGCGGTGGCCAAAAACATTCAGTACTTC	CASSISGGAVAKNIQYF
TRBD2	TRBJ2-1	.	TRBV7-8	TGTGCCAGCAGCTTAGTGGCGGGAGTTTACAATGAGCAGTTCTTC	CASSLVAGVYNEQFF
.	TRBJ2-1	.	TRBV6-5	TGTGCCAGCAGTTACGGCGGGACTGACTACAATGAGCAGTTCTTC	CASSYGGTDYNEQFF
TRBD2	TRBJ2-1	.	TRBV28	TGTGCCAGCAGTCCTCAAGCGGGAGGCCCTAGAGGCCATGAGCAGTTCTTC	CASSPQAGGPRGHEQFF
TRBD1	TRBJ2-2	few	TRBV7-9	TGTGCCAGCAGCTTCGTTGTACAGGGGGCCGGGCCCGGGGAGCTGTTTTTT	CASSFVVQGAGPGELFF
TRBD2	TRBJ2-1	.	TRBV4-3	TGCGCCAGCAGCCGAAATAGCGGGAGGGCCGGGAATGAGCAGTTCTTC	CASSRNSGRAGNEQFF
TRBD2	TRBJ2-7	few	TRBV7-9	TGTGCCAGCAGCGACCCGACAGGATCTAGCGGGAGTAAGTCGTACGAGCAGTACTTC	CASSDPTGSSGSKSYEQYF
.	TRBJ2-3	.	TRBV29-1	TGCAGCGTTGGTGAAGGGAACACAGGAGATACGCAGTATTTT	CSVGEGNTGDTQYF
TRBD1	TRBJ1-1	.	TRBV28	TGTGCCAGCAGTTGGGACAGGACGAACACTGAAGCTTTCTTT	CASSWDRTNTEAFF
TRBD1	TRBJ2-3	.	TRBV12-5	TGTGCTAGTGCCACCGGGACAGGGGGCACAGATACGCAGTATTTT	CASATGTGGTDTQYF
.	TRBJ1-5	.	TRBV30	TGTGCCTGGAGTGGACTTGATAATCAGCCCCAGCATTTT	CAWSGLDNQPQHF